This record looks at one TCR beta chain sequence and its context. The data belong to a study of blood T cell repertoires in COVID-19. Study details: The study drew acute and convalescent COVID-19 samples from the United States, Italy and Spain. Sources were T cells, B-cell-depleted T cells, or PBMCs; the material itself was cDNA or gDNA.

Authors' methods: Amplification of reference gene primers was used by the study to estimate nucleated cell counts. This table comes from immunoSEQ multiplex PCR, and its TCRdb copy is limited to in-frame clones, with some not included. The V and J calls and clone size were taken over from that table, and D and trimming were inferred from the DNA. The table records roughly 140,000 clones, 70% to 85% of them present only once. The sequence was obtained from a woman aged 50 to 60 in a cohort sampled during active or convalescent COVID-19. The specimen was peripheral blood.

CDR3 protein: CASSLGNRGYGYTF. CDR3 DNA sequence: TGTGCCAGCAGCTTAGGGAACAGGGGATATGGCTACACCTTC. The V and J genes are TRBV7-9 and TRBJ1-2; TRBD1 matches at 7 bases. The trim removed 1 base at V and 5 bases at J, leaving 4 bases unmatched. The CDR3 loop spans 14 amino acids. Per the germline V gene, CDR1 is SEHNR and CDR2 is FQNEAQ (reference sequence).